The 9 T cell receptor beta chains presented below share a single source sample, sequenced in a study of cytomegalovirus exposure and HLA in healthy donors. TCRdb's copy holds only in-frame clones and misses some; the assay was immunoSEQ multiplex PCR. Among some 230,000 clones, under 95% were seen once, and the ten largest hold approximately 0.99%. Sample: PBMCs. The receptors derive from a young woman in good health and CMV-seronegative.

In its sample, this clone was seen a few times. The V and J genes are TRBV9 and TRBJ1-1, with 7 bases matching TRBD1. This CDR3 is 15 amino acids long. Per the germline V gene, CDR1 is SGDLS and CDR2 is YYNGEE. The junction had 9 bases not matched to a gene; V was cut back by 4 bases and J by 3 bases. In DNA, the CDR3 is TGTGCCAGCAGCTTGCGACAGGGTGAGGACACTGAAGCTTTCTTT. This sequence encodes CASSLRQGEDTEAFF.

CDR3: CASSLVGSGSLNEQFF. For the CDR3, the DNA is TGTGCCAGCAGCTTAGTTGGTAGCGGGAGCCTCAATGAGCAGTTCTTC. V gene TRBV13 combines with J gene TRBJ2-1; the match to TRBD2 covers 9 bases. V gave up 1 base and J gave up 6 bases; unmatched junction bases: 7. This CDR3 contains 16 residues. Germline-derived CDR1 and CDR2 are PRHDT and FYEKMQ (reference sequence).

The chain joins TRBV10-3 to TRBJ2-6, with TRBD1 identical over 7 bases. V was pared by 4 bases and J by 4 bases, with 13 bases of the junction left unmatched. CDR3 length: 18 amino acids. Looked up from germline, CDR1 is ENHRY and CDR2 is SYGVKD. The CDR3 protein is CAISVSRDRDNGANVLTF. The CDR3 DNA reads as TGTGCCATCAGTGTTAGTAGAGACAGGGATAACGGGGCCAACGTCCTGACTTTC.

The chain carries TRBV19 and TRBJ1-2; perhaps TRBD1 as D (6 bases). Looked up from germline, CDR1 is LNHDA and CDR2 is SQIVND (reference sequence). V lost 6 bases and J lost 7, with 15 bases in between. This CDR3 region has 13 residues. The CDR3 is CASSHRALRGYTF. The CDR3 DNA follows: TGTGCCAGTAGCCACAGGGCCCTGCGTGGCTACACCTTC.

CDR3: CSVEGGERRSIQYF. The CDR3 region has the DNA TGCAGCGTTGAAGGTGGGGAGCGTAGATCCATTCAGTACTTC. This rearrangement joins TRBV29-1 to TRBJ2-4; D possibly corresponds to TRBD2 (5 bases). Trimming shortened V by 1 base and J by 9 bases, and 16 bases separated the two germline ends. The CDR3 has 14 amino acids. Germline V gene data show CDR1 as SQVTM and CDR2 as ANQGSEA.

The J gene is TRBJ1-1, the V gene TRBV27, with 11 nucleotides matching TRBD1. The CDR3 consists of 16 residues. With V trimmed by 0 bases and J by 5 bases, 5 bases remained unmatched. Germline lookup yields CDR1 MNHEY and CDR2 SMNVEV (reference sequence). The CDR3 nucleotides are TGTGCCAGCAGTTTATCGATGGGGACAGGGGGGACTGAAGCTTTCTTT. It codes for CASSLSMGTGGTEAFF.

The V gene is TRBV2, the J gene TRBJ1-2; D is unclear. V was pared by 1 base and J by 11 bases, with 5 bases between. The germline gives CDR1 SNHLY, CDR2 FYNNEI. This CDR3 spans 10 amino acids. The CDR3 DNA follows: TGTGCCAGCAGTGAAGGGCGGTACACCTTC. The encoded protein is CASSEGRYTF.

The rearrangement uses TRBV15 and TRBJ2-7; 7 bases map to TRBD2. Losses at the gene ends were 0 bases for V and 2 bases for J; bases not matched to a gene: 7. CDR1 is LNHNV, CDR2 YYDKDF, per germline (reference sequence). The CDR3 has 16 amino acids. DNA for the CDR3: TGTGCCACCAGCAGAGATGGGGGGGAGCCCGCCTACGAGCAGTACTTC. It translates to CATSRDGGEPAYEQYF.

The chain carries TRBV5-1 and TRBJ2-7; the match to TRBD2 covers 10 bases. V dropped 0 bases and J dropped 0; count of bases not matched to a gene: 6. The CDR3 loop spans 17 amino acids. Germline CDR1 reads SGHRS; CDR2 reads YFSETQ. CDR3 DNA sequence: TGCGCCAGCAGCTTGGACCTAGCGGGGGCCCCCTCCTACGAGCAGTACTTC. Translated: CASSLDLAGAPSYEQYF.